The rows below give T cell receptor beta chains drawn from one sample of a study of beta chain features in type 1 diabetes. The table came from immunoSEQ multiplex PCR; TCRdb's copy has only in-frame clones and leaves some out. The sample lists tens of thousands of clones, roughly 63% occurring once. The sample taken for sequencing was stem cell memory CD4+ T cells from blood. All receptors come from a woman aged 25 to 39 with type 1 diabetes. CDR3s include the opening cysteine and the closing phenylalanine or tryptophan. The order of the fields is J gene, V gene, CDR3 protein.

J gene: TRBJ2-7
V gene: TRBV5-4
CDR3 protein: CASSLPLAGFYEQYF

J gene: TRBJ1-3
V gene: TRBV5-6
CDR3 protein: CASSITGTGNTIYF

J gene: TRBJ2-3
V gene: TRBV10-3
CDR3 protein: CAISEEGARTDTQYF

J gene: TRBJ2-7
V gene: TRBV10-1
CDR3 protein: CASSEGGPSYEQYF

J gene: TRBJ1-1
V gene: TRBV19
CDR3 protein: CASTAYGNTEAFF

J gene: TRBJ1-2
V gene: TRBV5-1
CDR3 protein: CASSPDRGPYGYTF

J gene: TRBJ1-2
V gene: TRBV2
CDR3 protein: CASSEDRGIGYTF

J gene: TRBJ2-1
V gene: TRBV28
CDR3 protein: CASSLRLDNEQFF

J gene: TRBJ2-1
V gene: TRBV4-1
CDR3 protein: CASSQGFLLLTSYNEQFF

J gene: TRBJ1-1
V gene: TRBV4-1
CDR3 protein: CASSQVLTGQGGTEAFF

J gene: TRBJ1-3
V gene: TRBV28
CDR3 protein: CASSLVFGGSGNTIYF

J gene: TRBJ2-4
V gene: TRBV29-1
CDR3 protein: CSARLAGVSDIQYF

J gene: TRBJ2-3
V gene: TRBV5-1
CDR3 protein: CASSEGPSGDTQYF

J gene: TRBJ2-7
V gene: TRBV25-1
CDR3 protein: CASSVAGGVEQYF

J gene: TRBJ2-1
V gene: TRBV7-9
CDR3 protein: CASSLDSASGNGKQFF

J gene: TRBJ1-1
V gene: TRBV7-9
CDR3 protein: CASSFYGQPNTEAFF

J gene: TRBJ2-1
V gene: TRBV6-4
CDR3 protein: CASSDSYGGYNEQFF

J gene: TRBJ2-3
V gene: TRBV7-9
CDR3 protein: CASSLGGGSLDTQYF

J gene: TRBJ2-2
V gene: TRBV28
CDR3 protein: CASNGSDRVPGELFF

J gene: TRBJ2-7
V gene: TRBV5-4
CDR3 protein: CASSLANAEGTYEQYF

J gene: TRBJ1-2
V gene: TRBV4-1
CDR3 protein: CASSHPLGRRLYGYTF

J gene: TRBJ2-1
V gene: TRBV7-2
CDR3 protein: CASSLGLSLNEQFF

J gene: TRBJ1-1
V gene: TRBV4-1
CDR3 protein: CASTGEREFRGGRNTEAFF

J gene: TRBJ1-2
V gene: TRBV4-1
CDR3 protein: CASSHPPSGGGLRSYTF

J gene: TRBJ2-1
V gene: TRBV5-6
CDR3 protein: CASSKLDEQFF

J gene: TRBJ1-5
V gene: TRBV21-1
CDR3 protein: CASSDRQGGQPQHF

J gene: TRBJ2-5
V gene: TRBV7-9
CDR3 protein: CASSAGLAGGETQYF

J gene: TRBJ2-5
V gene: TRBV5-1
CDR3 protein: CASSLQGRQETQYF

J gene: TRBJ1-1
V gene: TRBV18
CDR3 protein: CASSPTGESTEAFF

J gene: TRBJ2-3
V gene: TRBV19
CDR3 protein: CASSSAVLKRRVTDTQYF

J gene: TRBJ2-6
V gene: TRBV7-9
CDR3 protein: CASSLRQTGANVLTF

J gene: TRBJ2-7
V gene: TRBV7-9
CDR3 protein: CASSTVVNYEQYF

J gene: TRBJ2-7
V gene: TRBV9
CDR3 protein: CASSVGGPTPYEQYF